This T cell receptor (beta chain) was captured by sequencing in a study of blood T cell repertoires in COVID-19. Overall study: The study drew acute and convalescent COVID-19 samples from the United States, Italy and Spain. The cDNA or gDNA used as material had been derived from T cells, B-cell-depleted T cells, or PBMCs.

CDR3 length equals 18 residues. V dropped 1 base and J dropped 2 bases, with 19 bases sitting between them. The germline V gene encodes CDR1 MDHEN and CDR2 SYDVKM. The authors' processing: Estimation of nucleated cell counts relied on the amplification of reference gene primers. The protocol was immunoSEQ multiplex PCR, while the TCRdb copy is restricted to in-frame clones and leaves out a portion. That table gives V, J and clone size, and the DNA gave D and trimming. The data contain under 300,000 clones, roughly 80% of them singletons. The clonotype was recovered from a woman under 30 with acute or convalescent COVID-19. Material for sequencing was peripheral blood. J is TRBJ2-3 and V is TRBV28; possibly TRBD1 for D (6 bases). The CDR3 loop reads CASSLFLGATDYTDTQYF. CDR3 in DNA: TGTGCCAGCAGTTTATTTTTGGGGGCAACAGACTACACAGATACGCAGTATTTT. Based on the CDR3 plus reference TRBV28 and TRBJ2-3, the full variable domain is DVKVTQSSRYLVKRTGEKVFLECVQDMDHENMFWYRQDPGLGLRLIYFSYDVKMKEKGDIPEGYSVSREKKERFSLILESASTNQTSMYLCASSLFLGATDYTDTQYFGPGTRLTVL.